What follows are 21 T cell receptor beta chains derived from one specimen sequenced in a study of T cells in narcolepsy. The repertoire was sequenced with immunoSEQ multiplex PCR; TCRdb's copy has only in-frame clones and lacks some. The table includes around 30,000 clones, 60% to 80% detected once. The material sequenced was memory (CD45RA-) CD4+ T cells from blood. These TCRs come from a human donor in good health.

The chain has TRBV27 and TRBJ2-2, with TRBD1 identical over 12 bases. This CDR3 spans 14 amino acids. V lost 8 bases to trimming and J lost 6 bases; unmatched junction nucleotides: 4. From germline, CDR1 is MNHEY and CDR2 SMNVEV (reference sequence). The CDR3 sequence: CASSGQGASGELFF. For the CDR3, the DNA is TGTGCCAGCTCGGGACAGGGGGCCTCCGGGGAGCTGTTTTTT.

This clone was detected once. The rearrangement joins TRBV6-6 to TRBJ2-2; D might be TRBD2 (7 bases). Trimming left V 6 bases short and J 5 bases short, with 19 bases between. The CDR3 sequence is 16 residues long. CDR1 is MNHNY, CDR2 SVGAGI, per germline (reference sequence). As DNA, the CDR3 is TGTGCCAGCAGACGAACGGGGGGCGGTGAGACCGGGGAGCTGTTTTTT. Residues: CASRRTGGGETGELFF.

The chain links TRBV15 to TRBJ1-2, with D hard to call. The V gene's germline CDR1 is LNHNV and CDR2 YYDKDF (reference sequence). V lost 2 bases, J lost 2 bases, and 12 bases lay in between. The CDR3 covers 15 residues. CDR3: CATSRSWTDNYGYTF. The CDR3 region has the DNA TGTGCCACCAGCAGATCATGGACGGACAACTATGGCTACACCTTC.

The chain is built from TRBV18 and TRBJ2-7; 7 bases fit TRBD2. Trimming took 6 bases from V and 4 from J; bases not matched to a gene: 9. There are 14 residues in the CDR3. Germline CDR1 and CDR2: KGHSH and LQKENI. CDR3 coding DNA: TGTGCCAGCTCCGCCAACCCGGGAGGTTACGAGCAGTACTTC. Residues: CASSANPGGYEQYF.

The chain employs TRBV10-2 and TRBJ1-6; no clear D. The CDR3 is 13 amino acids. The germline V and J ends were trimmed by 3 bases and 9 bases, with 9 bases remaining between them. The germline V gene has CDR1 WSHSY and CDR2 SAAADI. The CDR3, as DNA: TGCGCCAGCAGTGAAGCTCGGGGTTCACCCCTCCACTTT. It codes for CASSEARGSPLHF.

This clone was seen only a few times. The chain recombines TRBV11-2 with TRBJ1-1; the D is unclear. Germline V gene lookup returns CDR1 SGHAT and CDR2 FQNNGV. This CDR3 is 11 amino acids long. The V end was cut by 5 bases, the J end by 6 bases, with 7 bases between. The CDR3 here is CASSPGSEAFF. The CDR3, as DNA: TGTGCCAGCAGCCCCGGCTCTGAAGCTTTCTTT. Full variable domain (missing parts from reference TRBV11-2 and TRBJ1-1): EAGVAQSPRYKIIEKRQSVAFWCNPISGHATLYWYQQILGQGPKLLIQFQNNGVVDDSQLPKDRFSAERLKGVDSTLKIQPAKLEDSAVYLCASSPGSEAFFGQGTRLTVV.

The genes are TRBV7-9 and TRBJ2-5, with 8 bases that match TRBD1. V trimming: 5 bases; J trimming: 5 bases; junction bases outside the gene matches: 4. CDR1 is SEHNR, CDR2 FQNEAQ, per germline (reference sequence). The CDR3 has 13 residues. CDR3 residues: CASSPGGGETQYF. The CDR3 DNA is TGTGCCAGCAGCCCAGGGGGCGGGGAGACCCAGTACTTC.

Comments on this clone: The junction differs from germline at one of its ends, possibly a read error. This rearrangement joins TRBV7-2 to TRBJ1-2; D is ambiguous. The CDR3 has 9 amino acids. Germline lookup yields CDR1 SGHTA and CDR2 FQGNSA. The CDR3 DNA is TGTGCCAGCAGCTTCGGCCCTAGCTTC. It encodes CASSFGPSF.

The rearrangement uses TRBV11-3 and TRBJ2-1; the D is unclear. The germline V and J ends were trimmed by 2 bases and 5 bases, with 7 bases remaining between them. The CDR3 runs to 13 residues. Germline lookup yields CDR1 SGHNT and CDR2 YENEEA. CDR3 DNA: TGTGCCAGCAGCTTAAGGGCGGACAATGAGCAGTTCTTC. Its protein is CASSLRADNEQFF.

This chain links TRBV5-4 with TRBJ2-2; TRBD2 matches 9 bases. Trimming removed 4 bases from V and 5 bases from J; junction bases left unmatched: 12. In germline, CDR1 is SGHNT, CDR2 YYREEE (reference sequence). This CDR3 comprises 17 residues. The CDR3 reads CASSPNTGTSMTGELFF. The CDR3 DNA sequence: TGTGCCAGCAGCCCTAACACCGGGACTAGCATGACCGGGGAGCTGTTTTTT.

This chain connects TRBV10-2 to TRBJ2-7, with a possible D match to TRBD2 (7 bases). The length of the CDR3 is 16 residues. Germline assignment: CDR1 WSHSY and CDR2 SAAADI. Trimming shortened V by 7 bases and J by 1 base, and 20 bases separated the two germline ends. CDR3: CASTGGRGHESYEQYF. The CDR3 bases are TGCGCCAGCACCGGAGGGAGGGGACATGAATCCTACGAGCAGTACTTC.

This chain uses TRBV6-1 with TRBJ2-3; D remains unclear. Per germline, CDR1 MNHNS and CDR2 SASEGT. The ends were cut back, 7 bases at V and 4 bases at J, with 18 bases in the middle. This CDR3 is built from 15 residues. DNA for the CDR3: TGTGCCAGCAAATTAACCTGGGATGGGGCAGATACGCAGTATTTT. Translating it yields CASKLTWDGADTQYF.

This rearrangement joins TRBV15 to TRBJ1-1; D not certain. The CDR3 is 14 amino acids. Looked up from germline, CDR1 is LNHNV and CDR2 is YYDKDF (reference sequence). Trimming left V 0 bases short and J 4 bases short, with 9 bases between. DNA of the CDR3: TGTGCCACCAGCAGAGATTTGAGTACCACTGAAGCTTTCTTT. Translating it yields CATSRDLSTTEAFF. Drawing the rest from reference TRBV15 and TRBJ1-1, the complete variable domain is DAMVIQNPRYQVTQFGKPVTLSCSQTLNHNVMYWYQQKSSQAPKLLFHYYDKDFNNEADTPDNFQSRRPNTSFCFLDIRSPGLGDTAMYLCATSRDLSTTEAFFGQGTRLTVV.

The V and J genes are TRBV29-1 and TRBJ2-5; D gene unclear. Germline CDR1 SQVTM, CDR2 ANQGSEA. Trimming took off 6 bases at V and 5 bases at J, with 16 bases between the two ends. The CDR3 totals 13 residues. The CDR3 here is CSVELPGEETQYF. The CDR3 DNA reads as TGCAGCGTCGAGTTACCCGGTGAGGAGACCCAGTACTTC.

The CDR3 DNA sequence: TGCGCCAGCAGCTCTGGGGGCGGTTTGGACACTGAAGCTTTCTTT. Residues: CASSSGGGLDTEAFF. V and J are TRBV5-1 and TRBJ1-1; D possibly corresponds to TRBD1 (6 bases). Germline V gives CDR1 SGHRS, CDR2 YFSETQ. V was shortened by 3 bases and J by 3 bases, with 15 bases between the two germline ends. The CDR3 is made up of 15 amino acids.

This clone was seen more than once but under ten times. This chain connects TRBV10-3 to TRBJ2-7; a possible D gene is TRBD1 (6 bases). Per the germline V gene, CDR1 is ENHRY and CDR2 is SYGVKD. CDR3 length equals 13 residues. V lost 5 bases, J lost 2 bases, and 10 bases lay in between. The CDR3 reads CAISTGTTYEQYF. The CDR3 DNA sequence: TGTGCCATCAGTACCGGGACAACCTACGAGCAGTACTTC.

The rearrangement joins TRBV5-1 to TRBJ1-1, with a tentative D call TRBD1 (5 bases). The CDR3 has 17 residues. CDR1 SGHRS and CDR2 YFSETQ come from the germline V gene. The germline V and J ends were trimmed by 4 bases and 1 base, with 20 bases remaining between them. The chain's CDR3 is CASSTGAARGANTEAFF. The DNA for the CDR3 is TGCGCCAGCAGCACCGGGGCTGCCCGCGGTGCGAACACTGAAGCTTTCTTT. Supplemented by reference TRBV5-1 and TRBJ1-1, the full variable domain reads KAGVTQTPRYLIKTRGQQVTLSCSPISGHRSVSWYQQTPGQGLQFLFEYFSETQRNKGNFPGRFSGRQFSNSRSEMNVSTLELGDSALYLCASSTGAARGANTEAFFGQGTRLTVV.

This chain joins TRBV11-3 and TRBJ2-3; D is undetermined. The CDR3 runs 13 residues. V lost 2 bases and J 3 bases, leaving 6 bases between the germline ends. CDR1 and CDR2 from the germline V gene are SGHNT and YENEEA. In nucleotides, the CDR3 is TGTGCCAGCAGCTTACTCTCTACAGATACGCAGTATTTT. Its translation is CASSLLSTDTQYF.

This clone was picked up one time. The chain combines TRBV7-9 with TRBJ1-6, with D maybe TRBD1 (6 bases). Trimming removed 2 bases at V and 5 bases at J, with 10 bases between. The CDR3 length is 15 residues. Germline-derived CDR1 and CDR2 are SEHNR and FQNEAQ (reference sequence). As DNA, the CDR3 is TGTGCCAGCAGCTTAATGGCAGGGGATAATTCACCCCTCCACTTT. This gives the protein CASSLMAGDNSPLHF.

The chain joins TRBV6-5 to TRBJ2-7; D not certain. CDR3 length: 14 residues. V gave up 4 bases and J gave up 0 bases, with 10 bases separating them. Germline CDR1 is MNHEY and CDR2 is SVGAGI. In DNA form, the CDR3 reads TGTGCCAGCAGTTCACCCCCAACCTCCTACGAGCAGTACTTC. Protein sequence: CASSSPPTSYEQYF.

This clone was seen a few times. The chain carries TRBV27 and TRBJ1-4; weak D call: TRBD1 (6 bases). The V and J ends lost 7 bases and 7 bases respectively, with 19 bases between them. CDR1 and CDR2 from the germline V gene are MNHEY and SMNVEV (reference sequence). The CDR3 contains 15 residues. CDR3 coding DNA: TGTGCCAGCATTTACGGACAGCCCAGCGGTGAAAAACTGTTTTTT. It is translated as CASIYGQPSGEKLFF.